Listed here is a single T cell receptor beta chain. The antigen it recognizes is unknown. No quality values exist for individual bases; no much larger clone is one base distant. TCRbeta CDR3 regions were amplified from genomic DNA by means of the immunoSEQ Assay, a bias-controlled multiplex PCR. Processing in the source paper ran as follows. The number of nucleated cells in each sample was estimated by amplification of reference gene primers within the assay. Sequence reads were collapsed and filtered to measure the absolute abundance of every unique TCRbeta CDR3 rearrangement. For each sample, productive Simpson clonality was calculated as the square root of Simpson's diversity index across productive rearrangements. Here the immuneACCESS table is served through TCRdb, limited to in-frame sequences with V and J called. Missing clones are a known gap in these copies; in checked studies unresolved V genes cover under half, and the rest lacks a known reason. V, J and clone size reflect that table, while D and trimming were determined from the DNA. In this sample the table shows roughly 250,000 clones, nearly 90% of which occur a single time. The biggest ten clones account for 2.1% of the sample.

The data derive from a study of blood T cell repertoires in COVID-19 (dated by TCRdb to the early 2020s). In the study overall: The collaborator samples originated in the United States, Italy and Spain and spanned the acute and convalescent phases of COVID-19. The material from the prospective study consisted of cDNA or gDNA derived from T cells, B-cell-depleted T cells, or PBMCs. Subjects who had been exposed to COVID-19, were actively infected with it, or had recovered from it provided the deeply sampled blood TCRbeta repertoires that made up the dataset. The repertoires were released in a freely available public database intended as a resource for research on the immune response to SARS-CoV-2. Samples came from the ongoing ImmuneRACE study (first 160 participants) plus 1,254 subjects from 6 global collaborators. Nearly every sample came with metadata listing a de-identified subject ID, COVID-19 status, age in years and sex. HLA class I and class II types, where available, came from metadata supplied by the sample provider rather than from assay-based typing. Study-level results and caveats: How much clinical and demographic metadata was included differed by source and by participant, and the metadata was provided uncurated.

The CDR3 runs 15 amino acids, cysteine and phenylalanine included. Only CDR3 DNA is held: 45 bases, read in frame from base 1. V is cut back by 0 bases and J by 6 bases, with 6 bases in the junction unmatched. The germline V gene provides CDR1 KGHSH and CDR2 LQKENI. Another Seattle source contributed samples from volunteer blood donors who had recovered from COVID-19. Collaborating institutions collected whole blood in K2EDTA tubes following their own protocols. For TCRbeta analysis, collaborators shipped samples in one of three forms: frozen whole blood, isolated PBMCs, or DNA extracted from either of those sample types.

Sequenced material: peripheral blood. The source of this sequence is a woman aged 40 to 50 who had recovered from COVID-19. This chain joins TRBV18 to TRBJ2-7; 9 central nucleotides agree with TRBD1. The CDR3 protein: CASSPPLGQGREQYF. The nucleotides are TGTGCCAGCTCACCACCCCTGGGACAGGGTCGCGAGCAGTACTTC.